The 31 T cell receptor beta chains below all came from one sample that was sequenced in a study of human T cells and chemical hapten exposure. TCRdb called the RACE reads again in MiXCR, with one record for every CDR3 protein. Of about 160,000 distinct CDR3 sequences in the sample, about a quarter were seen once. The time point is: patch test 3, about 24 weeks after DPC sensitization. Treatment of the sample: therapeutic diphenylcyclopropenone sensitization with weekly scalp DPC. The source material was whole blood, sampled in connection with sensitization to the hapten diphenylcyclopropenone (DPC). These receptor sequences come from a woman younger than 35 with alopecia areata. Some clones in this sample may be carry-over from other donors' samples.

The chain combines TRBV12-5 with TRBJ2-1; no definite D call. The CDR3 has 14 amino acids. Trimming pared 1 base from V and 0 bases from J, leaving 4 bases between. The germline V gene has CDR1 LGHNT and CDR2 FRNRAP. The CDR3 DNA reads as TGTGCTAGTGGTTTGGGCCCCTCCTACAATGAGCAGTTCTTC. It translates to CASGLGPSYNEQFF.

Here the CDR3 reads CASSQVAGATNEKLFF. In nucleotides, the CDR3 is TGTGCCAGCAGCCAAGTAGCCGGGGCGACTAATGAAAAACTGTTTTTT. The V and J genes are TRBV3-1 and TRBJ1-4, with D possibly TRBD1 on 5 matching bases. This CDR3 region has 16 residues. The V gene lost 1 base and the J gene lost 2 bases, with 11 bases spanning the gap. Germline CDR1 and CDR2: LGHDT and YNNKEL (reference sequence).

This chain joins TRBV12-3 or TRBV12-4 and TRBJ2-1, with 15 bases identical to TRBD2. The V segment lost 6 bases and the J segment 0 bases; nucleotides outside the gene matches: 6. The CDR3 spans 18 residues. DNA of the CDR3: TGTGCCAGCAGACCTGGGACTAGCGGGAGGAGCTCCTACAATGAGCAGTTCTTC. Its translation: CASRPGTSGRSSYNEQFF.

This clonotype was counted at least ten times. This chain uses TRBV6-2 or TRBV6-3 with TRBJ2-2; TRBD1 agrees at 7 bases. Germline trimming cut 5 bases from V and 3 bases from J; bases unmatched to any gene: 6. CDR3 length equals 15 residues. Per the germline V gene, CDR1 is MNHEY and CDR2 is SVGEGT. The CDR3 nucleotides are TGTGCCAGCAGTCCCCACAGGGGAGACACCGGGGAGCTGTTTTTT. Encoded protein: CASSPHRGDTGELFF.

The chain couples TRBV7-6 to TRBJ2-7; 10 positions match TRBD1. The germline V gene encodes CDR1 SGHVS and CDR2 FNYEAQ. Losses at the gene ends were 2 bases for V and 7 bases for J; bases not matched to a gene: 20. The CDR3 is 19 residues long. DNA of the CDR3: TGTGCCAGCAGCTTACGTTCCCGATTCTCCCGGGACAGGGGAGGAGAGCAGTACTTC. It encodes CASSLRSRFSRDRGGEQYF.

This chain uses TRBV11-2 with TRBJ2-7; the D is unclear. The CDR3 is 14 residues long. The V and J ends lost 2 bases and 3 bases respectively, with 11 bases between them. Germline CDR1 is SGHAT and CDR2 is FQNNGV. This CDR3 reads CASSLYVGHYEQYF. CDR3 in DNA: TGTGCCAGCAGCTTATATGTAGGTCACTACGAGCAGTACTTC.

V and J are TRBV6-6 and TRBJ2-1; 7 bases align to TRBD2. The CDR3 totals 14 residues. J was trimmed by 8 bases and V by 2 bases; bases with no gene match: 6. Looked up from germline, CDR1 is MNHNY and CDR2 is SVGAGI (reference sequence). The CDR3 is CASSYGREFDEQFF. The DNA of the CDR3 is TGTGCCAGCAGTTACGGGCGGGAGTTTGATGAGCAGTTCTTC.

The J gene is TRBJ2-1, the V gene TRBV12-3 or TRBV12-4, with TRBD2 identical over 9 bases. V shed 8 bases, J shed 5 bases, and the junction held 7 bases outside the gene matches. The CDR3 has 14 residues. The CDR3 DNA follows: TGTGCCAGCGCCCCCGGACTAGCGAACAATGAGCAGTTCTTC. Its protein is CASAPGLANNEQFF.

This chain uses TRBV4-3 with TRBJ1-2; D unclear. The CDR3 consists of 14 residues. The V end was cut by 0 bases, the J end by 6 bases, with 11 bases between. Germline-derived CDR1 and CDR2 are LGHNA and YSLEER. The CDR3 sequence is CASSQDRWPDGYTF. The CDR3 DNA sequence: TGCGCCAGCAGCCAAGATAGGTGGCCCGATGGCTACACCTTC.

J is TRBJ1-1 and V is TRBV20-1; possible D gene TRBD1, 5 bases. Germline CDR1 reads DFQATT; CDR2 reads SNEGSKA (reference sequence). V shed 6 bases and J shed 7 bases, with 12 bases lying between them. This CDR3 is built from 11 residues. CDR3 residues: CSAPGGVEAFF. In DNA, the CDR3 is TGCAGTGCCCCGGGAGGGGTTGAAGCTTTCTTT.

CDR3 bases: TGCGCCAGCAGCCAAGAAGCAGGAAGGGAGACCCAGTACTTC. Its protein product is CASSQEAGRETQYF. The genes are TRBV4-3 and TRBJ2-5; D remains unclear. V was cut by 0 bases and J by 5 bases, with 10 bases left in between. The CDR3 runs 14 residues. CDR1 is LGHNA, CDR2 YSLEER, per germline.

This clonotype was detected many times. V gene TRBV27 combines with J gene TRBJ2-7, with unresolved D. The V end was cut by 5 bases, the J end by 1 base, with 6 bases between. Germline CDR1 and CDR2: MNHEY and SMNVEV (reference sequence). CDR3 size: 12 residues. CDR3 sequence: CASSPNSYEQYF. The CDR3 DNA sequence: TGTGCCAGCAGTCCCAATTCCTACGAGCAGTACTTC.

The chain employs TRBV7-2 and TRBJ1-5; 7 bases agree with TRBD1. This CDR3 comprises 15 residues. Germline V CDR1 and CDR2: SGHTA, FQGNSA. The V and J ends lost 5 bases and 3 bases, in that order; junction bases with no gene match: 7. CDR3: CASSRTGQDNQPQHF. CDR3 nucleotides: TGTGCCAGCAGCCGTACAGGACAGGACAATCAGCCCCAGCATTTT.

This chain links TRBV4-3 with TRBJ2-7; the D is unclear. Trimming stripped 0 bases from V and 3 bases from J, with 6 bases between. This CDR3 contains 13 residues. From germline, CDR1 is LGHNA and CDR2 YSLEER. Written as DNA, the CDR3 is TGCGCCAGCAGCCAAGACACAAACTACGAGCAGTACTTC. This translates into CASSQDTNYEQYF.

The chain recombines TRBV6-5 with TRBJ1-5; a possible D gene is TRBD1 (5 bases). Trimming pared 5 bases from V and 3 bases from J, leaving 17 bases between. The CDR3 has 16 residues. CDR1 and CDR2 (germline): MNHEY, SVGAGI. The CDR3 DNA is TGTGCCAGCAGTCCCGGACACAACAACTTCAATCAGCCCCAGCATTTT. It encodes CASSPGHNNFNQPQHF.

This chain connects TRBV27 to TRBJ1-4; 7 bases map to TRBD1. CDR3 length equals 17 residues. V shed 2 bases, J shed 0 bases, and the junction held 6 bases outside the gene matches. CDR1 is MNHEY, CDR2 SMNVEV, per germline (reference sequence). CDR3 DNA sequence: TGTGCCAGCAGTTTAGCGGGACAGAGAGCAACTAATGAAAAACTGTTTTTT. This codes for CASSLAGQRATNEKLFF.

The gene calls are TRBV9 and TRBJ2-1; 7 positions match TRBD2. Germline CDR1 SGDLS, CDR2 YYNGEE. V lost 0 bases to trimming and J lost 9 bases; unmatched junction nucleotides: 0. The CDR3 runs 12 residues. CDR3 in amino acids: CASSVVAGEQFF. DNA for the CDR3: TGTGCCAGCAGCGTAGTAGCGGGTGAGCAGTTCTTC.

The sample holds many counts of this clonotype. The chain couples TRBV4-2 to TRBJ1-1; D might be TRBD1 (5 bases). CDR3 length: 14 residues. V was cut by 0 bases and J by 5 bases, with 10 bases left in between. Germline assignment: CDR1 LGHNA and CDR2 YNFKEQ. As DNA, the CDR3 is TGTGCCAGCAGCCAAGAGGACGGGGGGACTGAAGCTTTCTTT. Its protein product is CASSQEDGGTEAFF.

This clonotype appeared a few times. This chain uses TRBV29-1 with TRBJ2-2; D is perhaps TRBD2 (7 bases). Germline CDR1 is SQVTM and CDR2 is ANQGSEA. The length of the CDR3 is 16 residues. V was shortened by 4 bases and J by 6 bases, with 21 bases between the two germline ends. The CDR3 bases are TGCAGCGTTGCCCGCACGTCGGGGGGCCTCCCCGGGGAGCTGTTTTTT. Translating gives CSVARTSGGLPGELFF.

This clonotype was seen more than once but under ten times. CDR3 in amino acids: CASSLDGPPDTQYF. In DNA form, the CDR3 reads TGCGCCAGCAGCTTAGACGGACCACCCGATACGCAGTATTTT. V is TRBV5-1 and J is TRBJ2-3, with D hard to call. The CDR3 totals 14 residues. The germline gives CDR1 SGHRS, CDR2 YFSETQ. The V and J ends lost 2 bases and 6 bases respectively, with 13 bases between them.

On this clonotype: One end of the junction fails to match germline, which may point to a read error. The chain links TRBV7-7 to TRBJ2-2; a possible D gene is TRBD1 (5 bases). The CDR3 contains 15 residues. Germline loops: CDR1 SSHAT, CDR2 FNYEAQ (reference sequence). The CDR3 DNA reads as TGTGCTAGCAGCCCGGCAGGGATCAACACCGGGGAGCTGTTTTTT. This encodes CASSPAGINTGELFF.

This clonotype has a count of ten or more. The chain has TRBV4-3 and TRBJ2-1, with D uncertain. The CDR3 runs to 15 residues. Germline V lookup: CDR1 LGHNA, CDR2 YSLEER. Trimming cost V 1 base and J 4 bases, with 11 bases left between them. The CDR3 reads CASSQGRGDYNEQFF. DNA of the CDR3: TGCGCCAGCAGCCAAGGACGAGGAGATTACAATGAGCAGTTCTTC.

The table lists this clonotype with a few counts. The gene calls are TRBV29-1 and TRBJ1-2, with 7 bases fitting TRBD1. V lost 4 bases to trimming and J lost 0 bases; unmatched junction nucleotides: 8. The length of the CDR3 is 15 residues. The V gene's germline CDR1 is SQVTM and CDR2 ANQGSEA. CDR3 nucleotide sequence: TGCAGCGTTGCTCCGGACAGGACGCCTAACTATGGCTACACCTTC. Its translation is CSVAPDRTPNYGYTF.

The chain has TRBV5-1 and TRBJ1-6; D is uncertain. The CDR3 totals 14 residues. The V end lost 5 bases, the J end lost 6 bases, and 12 bases lay between the germline ends. From germline, CDR1 is SGHRS and CDR2 YFSETQ. The CDR3 loop reads CASSSAVGNSPLHF. CDR3 bases: TGCGCCAGCAGTTCCGCGGTTGGTAATTCACCCCTCCACTTT.

This clonotype was seen more than once but under ten times. The rearrangement uses TRBV6-5 and TRBJ2-6, with D tentatively TRBD1 or TRBD2 (6 bases each). This CDR3 comprises 18 residues. Per the germline V gene, CDR1 is MNHEY and CDR2 is SVGAGI. V lost 5 bases and J 0 bases, leaving 17 bases between the germline ends. CDR3 DNA sequence: TGTGCCAGCAGTCGAGACAGGAGGGACCCCTCTGGGGCCAACGTCCTGACTTTC. It translates to CASSRDRRDPSGANVLTF.

The chain couples TRBV7-2 to TRBJ1-3; the D is unclear. V was cut by 8 bases and J by 0 bases, with 11 bases left in between. The germline gives CDR1 SGHTA, CDR2 FQGNSA. The CDR3 is made up of 14 amino acids. The CDR3 sequence: CASYPGPSGNTIYF. CDR3 coding DNA: TGTGCCAGCTACCCTGGCCCCTCTGGAAACACCATATATTTT. Full variable domain (remainder filled in from reference TRBV7-2 and TRBJ1-3): GAGVSQSPSNKVTEKGKDVELRCDPISGHTALYWYRQSLGQGLEFLIYFQGNSAPDKSGLPSDRFSAERTGGSVSTLTIQRTQQEDSAVYLCASYPGPSGNTIYFGEGSWLTVV.

V and J are TRBV13 and TRBJ1-1; no reliable D call. This CDR3 comprises 14 residues. Trimming pared 5 bases from V and 0 bases from J, leaving 10 bases between. Germline CDR1 and CDR2: PRHDT and FYEKMQ (reference sequence). The CDR3 region has the DNA TGTGCCAGCAGCCAGGTATTCATGAACACTGAAGCTTTCTTT. Amino acid sequence: CASSQVFMNTEAFF.

The CDR3 DNA sequence: TGTGCCAGCAGCTTAGCTGGGTCCCTCGGGGAGCAGTTCTTC. It specifies CASSLAGSLGEQFF. This chain joins TRBV7-2 and TRBJ2-1; D remains unclear. V was shortened by 0 bases and J by 10 bases, with 13 bases between the two germline ends. This CDR3 contains 14 residues. CDR1 is SGHTA and CDR2 is FQGNSA in the germline V gene.

This clonotype has more than one count but fewer than ten. This chain connects TRBV20-1 to TRBJ1-2; D may be TRBD1 (5 bases). V lost 1 base and J lost 7, with 13 bases in between. The germline CDR1 and CDR2 sequences are DFQATT and SNEGSKA (reference sequence). The CDR3 is 13 residues long. CDR3 loop: CSARVQGALGYTF. CDR3 DNA sequence: TGCAGTGCTAGAGTTCAAGGGGCTCTTGGCTACACCTTC.

The rearrangement joins TRBV5-1 to TRBJ1-1; 8 nucleotides match TRBD1. The germline CDR1 and CDR2 sequences are SGHRS and YFSETQ. Losses at the gene ends were 3 bases for V and 5 bases for J; bases not matched to a gene: 6. The CDR3 covers 14 residues. The CDR3 region is CASSWTGRGTEAFF. In DNA, the CDR3 is TGCGCCAGCAGCTGGACAGGGAGAGGGACTGAAGCTTTCTTT.

V usage is TRBV6-2 or TRBV6-3 and J usage is TRBJ2-3; 7 bases line up with TRBD1. Germline V CDR1 and CDR2: MNHEY, SVGEGT. There are 13 residues in the CDR3. With V trimmed by 8 bases and J by 2 bases, 4 bases remained unmatched. In nucleotides, the CDR3 is TGTGCCAGCGGACAGGCGATCACAGATACGCAGTATTTT. It is translated as CASGQAITDTQYF.